One sample yielded the 16 T cell receptor beta chains listed below, sequenced in a study of HIV-infected patients and healthy controls. Whole blood was used without fractionation, so all unsorted peripheral T cells were included. Around 0.5 ug RNA was reverse transcribed with alpha and beta constant-region primers. Each of the alpha and beta chains got its own library through chain-specific third strand synthesis with indices. TCRdb passed the 5' RACE reads through MiXCR, listing each CDR3 protein once. The table has roughly 7,300 distinct CDR3 sequences, 8% seen once; the top ten hold 8% to 10%. Material: blood, obtained before antiretroviral therapy. These TCRs come from an adult with HIV infection.

This clonotype is labeled medium-sized. V usage is TRBV7-6 and J usage is TRBJ1-5; D might be TRBD1 (6 bases). V shed 2 bases and J shed 1 base, with 12 bases lying between them. The CDR3 is made up of 16 amino acids. Germline V gene sequence: CDR1 SGHVS, CDR2 FNYEAQ. Here the CDR3 reads CASSLRAGASNQPQHF. CDR3 DNA: TGTGCCAGCAGCTTAAGGGCAGGGGCAAGCAATCAGCCCCAGCATTTT.

This clonotype is termed medium-sized (0.01 to 0.1%). The chain has TRBV15 and TRBJ2-5, with 8 bases lining up with TRBD1. Germline lookup yields CDR1 LNHNV and CDR2 YYDKDF (reference sequence). CDR3 length equals 14 residues. V lost 4 bases and J lost 7; bases outside the gene matches: 8. The CDR3 is CATSKVQGDGTQYF. CDR3 nucleotide sequence: TGTGCCACCAGCAAAGTACAGGGGGATGGGACCCAGTACTTC. The complete variable domain, with remaining parts taken from reference TRBV15 and TRBJ2-5, reads DAMVIQNPRYQVTQFGKPVTLSCSQTLNHNVMYWYQQKSSQAPKLLFHYYDKDFNNEADTPDNFQSRRPNTSFCFLDIRSPGLGDTAMYLCATSKVQGDGTQYFGPGTRLLVL.

This clonotype appeared many times. This chain connects TRBV5-1 to TRBJ2-6; D tentatively reads TRBD1 or TRBD2 (5 bases each). Trimming shortened V by 0 bases and J by 0 bases, and 7 bases separated the two germline ends. CDR1 and CDR2 from the germline V gene are SGHRS and YFSETQ. The CDR3 length is 16 residues. The CDR3: CASSLAGRSGANVLTF. As DNA, the CDR3 is TGCGCCAGCAGCTTGGCGGGGCGCTCTGGGGCCAACGTCCTGACTTTC.

This clonotype is deemed medium-sized. V is TRBV5-5 and J is TRBJ1-2; 8 bases fit TRBD1. Per the germline V gene, CDR1 is SGHKS and CDR2 is YYEKEE (reference sequence). V gave up 2 bases and J gave up 6 bases; unmatched junction bases: 15. There are 17 residues in the CDR3. CDR3 in DNA: TGTGCCAGCAGCTTAAACAGTGAGACAGGGGTCGAGGATGGCTACACCTTC. This translates into CASSLNSETGVEDGYTF.

This clonotype is medium-sized in the sample. This chain connects TRBV5-6 to TRBJ2-7, with unresolved D. Trimming took off 2 bases at V and 3 bases at J, with 9 bases between the two ends. The CDR3 totals 13 residues. Germline lookup yields CDR1 SGHDT and CDR2 YYEEEE. CDR3 sequence: CASSLSGFYEQYF. CDR3 DNA: TGTGCCAGCAGCTTATCAGGCTTCTACGAGCAGTACTTC. Supplemented by reference TRBV5-6 and TRBJ2-7, the full variable domain reads DAGVTQSPTHLIKTRGQQVTLRCSPKSGHDTVSWYQQALGQGPQFIFQYYEEEERQRGNFPDRFSGHQFPNYSSELNVNALLLGDSALYLCASSLSGFYEQYFGPGTRLTVT.

This clonotype has a count of ten or more. The chain is built from TRBV20-1 and TRBJ2-4; 11 positions match TRBD2. Trimming at V came to 5 bases and at J to 11 bases, leaving 20 bases not matched to a gene. CDR1 and CDR2 (germline): DFQATT, SNEGSKA (reference sequence). The CDR3 is 17 amino acids. The CDR3: CSAPNPNSGRASLLQYF. In nucleotides, the CDR3 is TGCAGTGCTCCCAACCCCAATAGCGGGAGGGCCTCTCTTCTTCAGTACTTC.

This clonotype has ten or more counts. The rearrangement links TRBV3-1 to TRBJ2-7, with D possibly TRBD2 on 6 matching bases. The V end was cut by 4 bases, the J end by 6 bases, with 13 bases between. The germline V gene has CDR1 LGHDT and CDR2 YNNKEL (reference sequence). The CDR3 runs to 13 residues. Here the CDR3 reads CASSPNGGGEQYF. In DNA, the CDR3 is TGTGCCAGCAGCCCCAACGGGGGTGGCGAGCAGTACTTC.

This clonotype is deemed large. V is TRBV20-1 and J is TRBJ2-5; tentative D call: TRBD1 (6 bases). CDR3 size: 15 residues. Trimming took off 3 bases at V and 1 base at J, with 15 bases between the two ends. Looked up from germline, CDR1 is DFQATT and CDR2 is SNEGSKA (reference sequence). CDR3 amino acids: CSASADSFTQETQYF. The CDR3 coding sequence is TGCAGTGCTAGCGCGGACAGCTTTACCCAAGAGACCCAGTACTTC.

Within the sample, this clonotype is medium-sized (0.01 to 0.1%). The rearrangement uses TRBV23-1 and TRBJ2-5; D is perhaps TRBD2 (6 bases). TRBV23-1 is assigned to the ORF class and has an uncertain function. Trimming pared 6 bases from V and 0 bases from J, leaving 14 bases between. The CDR3 length is 15 residues. In DNA form, the CDR3 reads TGCGCCAGCAGGAGGCCGACGGGGGACCAAGAGACCCAGTACTTC. Translated: CASRRPTGDQETQYF.

This clonotype is judged medium-sized (0.01 to 0.1%). The rearrangement links TRBV6-5 to TRBJ1-1, with a weak D call TRBD1 (5 bases). Germline V gives CDR1 MNHEY, CDR2 SVGAGI. The CDR3 sequence is 15 residues long. V was clipped by 3 bases and J by 5 bases, with 16 bases between them. This CDR3 reads CASSYLTVSGTEAFF. As DNA, the CDR3 is TGTGCCAGCAGTTATTTGACAGTCAGTGGGACTGAAGCTTTCTTT.

In this sample, this clonotype is medium-sized (0.01 to 0.1%). This chain joins TRBV3-1 and TRBJ2-1; D not resolved. CDR1 and CDR2 (germline): LGHDT, YNNKEL (reference sequence). CDR3 length: 13 residues. V was shortened by 0 bases and J by 8 bases, with 8 bases between the two germline ends. As DNA, the CDR3 is TGTGCCAGCAGCCAAGACCGACTCGATGAGCAGTTCTTC. This translates into CASSQDRLDEQFF.

The table lists this clonotype with a few counts. J is TRBJ2-2 and V is TRBV30; the D gene is possibly TRBD2 (5 bases). V lost 2 bases to trimming and J lost 4 bases, with 8 bases between them. The CDR3 length is 13 residues. Looked up from germline, CDR1 is GTSNPN and CDR2 is SVGIG (reference sequence). CDR3 coding DNA: TGTGCCTGGAGTCAAGAGGGCACCGGGGAGCTGTTTTTT. It yields the protein CAWSQEGTGELFF. Full variable domain (outside the CDR3, taken from reference TRBV30 and TRBJ2-2): SQTIHQWPATLVQPVGSPLSLECTVEGTSNPNLYWYRQAAGRGLQLLFYSVGIGQISSEVPQNLSASRPQDRQFILSSKKLLLSDSGFYLCAWSQEGTGELFFGEGSRLTVL.

This clonotype was seen ten or more times. The chain employs TRBV6-1 and TRBJ2-7, with a tentative D call TRBD2 (5 bases). V dropped 2 bases and J dropped 4 bases, with 6 bases sitting between them. This CDR3 is 12 amino acids long. Germline assignment: CDR1 MNHNS and CDR2 SASEGT. CDR3 in amino acids: CASSERGYEQYF. Here the CDR3 DNA reads TGTGCCAGCAGTGAACGGGGATACGAGCAGTACTTC.

The table lists this clonotype with a few counts. The chain has TRBV24-1 and TRBJ2-1; 8 bases align to TRBD2. From germline, CDR1 is KGHDR and CDR2 SFDVKD. V shed 6 bases, J shed 4 bases, and the junction held 10 bases outside the gene matches. The CDR3 length is 16 residues. Written as DNA, the CDR3 is TGTGCCACCAGTCTGGGAGCGGGGGCGGGGTACAATGAGCAGTTCTTC. Translation gives CATSLGAGAGYNEQFF.

This clonotype is judged medium-sized (0.01 to 0.1%). The chain carries TRBV5-1 and TRBJ2-7; D remains unclear. V lost 1 base, J lost 2 bases, and 10 bases lay in between. The CDR3 runs to 14 residues. Germline V gene sequence: CDR1 SGHRS, CDR2 YFSETQ. The CDR3 nucleotides read TGCGCCAGCAGCTTGCAGAGTACTACCTACGAGCAGTACTTC. It translates to CASSLQSTTYEQYF.

This clonotype has more than one count but fewer than ten. V gene TRBV6-2 or TRBV6-3 combines with J gene TRBJ2-1, with 9 bases aligning to TRBD2. Germline V gives CDR1 MNHEY, CDR2 SVGEGT. V was pared by 6 bases and J by 6 bases, with 6 bases of the junction left unmatched. This CDR3 is built from 14 residues. Here the CDR3 DNA reads TGTGCCAGCAGCTACGGACTAGCGTCCAATGAGCAGTTCTTC. As protein: CASSYGLASNEQFF.